The 17 T cell receptor beta chains given below trace back to one sample, sequenced in a study of blood T cell repertoires in COVID-19. Assay: immunoSEQ multiplex PCR; the TCRdb copy retains only in-frame clones and omits some. The sample has 85,000 to 120,000 clones, approximately 84% seen once. Material: peripheral blood. Source of these receptors: a woman aged 55-75 years with acute or convalescent COVID-19.

This chain uses TRBV6-6 with TRBJ1-2, with 12 bases identical to TRBD1. This CDR3 contains 15 residues. Germline CDR1 is MNHNY and CDR2 is SVGAGI (reference sequence). V shed 4 bases, J shed 5 bases, and the junction held 5 bases outside the gene matches. The CDR3 here is CASSSGGQGAYGYTF. The CDR3 DNA reads as TGTGCCAGCAGTTCAGGGGGACAGGGGGCTTATGGCTACACCTTC.

The CDR3 loop is CASKGTVYGYTF. The CDR3 region has the DNA TGTGCCAGCAAAGGGACAGTCTATGGCTACACCTTC. V and J are TRBV2 and TRBJ1-2; 7 nucleotides line up with TRBD1. This CDR3 spans 12 amino acids. V shed 7 bases and J 4 bases; nucleotides not matched to a gene: 3. CDR1 and CDR2 from the germline V gene are SNHLY and FYNNEI.

The gene calls are TRBV10-2 and TRBJ1-3, with D perhaps matching TRBD1 (5 bases). Germline V lookup: CDR1 WSHSY, CDR2 SAAADI. This CDR3 is built from 13 residues. With 8 bases removed from V and 1 base from J, the gap between germline ends came to 9 bases. The CDR3 sequence: CASSRGSGNTIYF. Written as DNA, the CDR3 is TGCGCCAGCTCACGGGGGTCTGGAAACACCATATATTTT.

The chain joins TRBV5-1 to TRBJ2-3; D may be TRBD1 (6 bases). CDR1 and CDR2 (germline): SGHRS, YFSETQ. The length of the CDR3 is 15 residues. Trimming pared 1 base from V and 1 base from J, leaving 10 bases between. CDR3 bases: TGCGCCAGCAGCTTGTCACAGGGTGGCACAGATACGCAGTATTTT. This gives the protein CASSLSQGGTDTQYF.

This chain uses TRBV20-1 with TRBJ1-1, with D possibly matching TRBD1 (6 bases). Trimming left V 3 bases short and J 3 bases short, with 14 bases between. The CDR3 totals 14 residues. Germline V lookup: CDR1 DFQATT, CDR2 SNEGSKA (reference sequence). The CDR3 DNA sequence: TGCAGTGCTAGTCTCACAGGGTACGACACTGAAGCTTTCTTT. As protein: CSASLTGYDTEAFF.

This chain joins TRBV2 and TRBJ1-3; no firm D call. The CDR3 has 13 amino acids. CDR1 is SNHLY, CDR2 FYNNEI, per germline. Trimming removed 1 base from V and 7 bases from J, with 8 bases in between. As DNA, the CDR3 is TGTGCCAGCAGTGAAGAGAGAGGGAACACCATATATTTT. Translation gives CASSEERGNTIYF.

V gene TRBV9 combines with J gene TRBJ2-7; 8 nucleotides align to TRBD1. CDR1 is SGDLS and CDR2 is YYNGEE in the germline V gene. This CDR3 is built from 14 residues. Losses at the gene ends were 2 bases for V and 6 bases for J; bases not matched to a gene: 7. The CDR3 bases are TGTGCCAGCAGCGTGACAGGGGTTGGGTCCGAGCAGTACTTC. Its protein is CASSVTGVGSEQYF. The full variable domain, its missing parts supplied by reference TRBV9 and TRBJ2-7, is DSGVTQTPKHLITATGQRVTLRCSPRSGDLSVYWYQQSLDQGLQFLIQYYNGEERAKGNILERFSAQQFPDLHSELNLSSLELGDSALYFCASSVTGVGSEQYFGPGTRLTVT.

The chain is built from TRBV29-1 and TRBJ2-7; a weak D match, TRBD1 (6 bases). V was cut by 6 bases and J by 2 bases, with 11 bases left in between. The V gene's germline CDR1 is SQVTM and CDR2 ANQGSEA. CDR3 length: 12 amino acids. CDR3 in DNA: TGCAGCGTGGGGGCCACAACCTACGAGCAGTACTTC. The encoded protein is CSVGATTYEQYF.

In DNA form, the CDR3 reads TGTGCCAGCAGCCAAGGAGGGAGGCCCACTGAAGCTTTCTTT. Translated, it gives CASSQGGRPTEAFF. This chain joins TRBV3-1 (or the pseudogene TRBV3-2) and TRBJ1-1; D not certain. This CDR3 comprises 14 residues. Trimming took 1 base from V and 4 from J, leaving 10 bases between them. The germline CDR1 and CDR2 sequences are LGHDT and YNNKEL (reference sequence).

Written as DNA, the CDR3 is TGTGCCAGCAGTCGGGGACTAGTGACAGATACGCAGTATTTT. It yields the protein CASSRGLVTDTQYF. The chain has TRBV27 and TRBJ2-3, with 8 nucleotides matching TRBD2. The V and J ends lost 5 bases and 3 bases, in that order; junction bases with no gene match: 4. Germline V CDR1 and CDR2: MNHEY, SMNVEV (reference sequence). The CDR3 covers 14 residues.

V is TRBV5-4 and J is TRBJ2-1, with unresolved D. This CDR3 is 15 amino acids long. Trimming stripped 0 bases from V and 0 bases from J, with 7 bases between. The germline gives CDR1 SGHNT, CDR2 YYREEE (reference sequence). The CDR3 region is CASSLGRVSYNEQFF. Written as DNA, the CDR3 is TGTGCCAGCAGCTTGGGTCGGGTCTCCTACAATGAGCAGTTCTTC.

The chain links TRBV7-6 to TRBJ1-3; 8 bases line up with TRBD1. CDR1 is SGHVS, CDR2 FNYEAQ, per germline. V trimming: 6 bases; J trimming: 2 bases; junction bases outside the gene matches: 6. The CDR3 is 15 amino acids. The CDR3 DNA is TGTGCCAGCAGTCGACAGACAGGGGCTGGAAACACCATATATTTT. Translated: CASSRQTGAGNTIYF.

The chain recombines TRBV7-2 with TRBJ1-1, with D maybe TRBD1 (5 bases). V dropped 5 bases and J dropped 3 bases, with 16 bases sitting between them. This CDR3 is built from 15 residues. Germline V gene data show CDR1 as SGHTA and CDR2 as FQGNSA. DNA for the CDR3: TGTGCCAGCAGCCTAAAACGGGGGTGGGACACTGAAGCTTTCTTT. Protein: CASSLKRGWDTEAFF. Drawing the rest from reference TRBV7-2 and TRBJ1-1, the complete variable domain is GAGVSQSPSNKVTEKGKDVELRCDPISGHTALYWYRQSLGQGLEFLIYFQGNSAPDKSGLPSDRFSAERTGGSVSTLTIQRTQQEDSAVYLCASSLKRGWDTEAFFGQGTRLTVV.

This chain links TRBV7-8 with TRBJ1-5; tentative D call: TRBD1 (5 bases). Germline V gene data show CDR1 as SGHVS and CDR2 as FQNEAQ. With 5 bases removed from V and 2 bases from J, the gap between germline ends came to 13 bases. The CDR3 spans 15 residues. CDR3 in amino acids: CASSRGGGGNQPQHF. CDR3 nucleotides: TGTGCCAGCAGCAGAGGCGGGGGGGGCAATCAGCCCCAGCATTTT.

This clone has a handful of counts. The chain employs TRBV19 and TRBJ1-2; 9 bases agree with TRBD1. V was clipped by 5 bases and J by 10 bases; unmatched bases: 5. Germline assignment: CDR1 LNHDA and CDR2 SQIVND (reference sequence). The CDR3 is made up of 12 amino acids. The CDR3 sequence is CASSVGTGTYTF. In DNA form, the CDR3 reads TGTGCCAGTAGTGTGGGGACAGGGACCTACACCTTC. Based on the CDR3 plus reference TRBV19 and TRBJ1-2, the full variable domain is DGGITQSPKYLFRKEGQNVTLSCEQNLNHDAMYWYRQDPGQGLRLIYYSQIVNDFQKGDIAEGYSVSREKKESFPLTVTSAQKNPTAFYLCASSVGTGTYTFGSGTRLTVV.

This chain connects TRBV25-1 to TRBJ2-3; TRBD1 aligns across 12 bases. CDR3 length: 18 residues. Trimming cost V 1 base and J 2 bases; bases outside gene matches: 7. Looked up from germline, CDR1 is MGHDK and CDR2 is SYGVNS. CDR3: CASSEWGGTGGITDTQYF. The DNA of the CDR3 is TGTGCCAGCAGTGAATGGGGCGGGACAGGGGGCATCACAGATACGCAGTATTTT.

The chain joins TRBV3-1 (or the pseudogene TRBV3-2) to TRBJ1-2; weak D call: TRBD1 (6 bases). Germline-derived CDR1 and CDR2 are LGHDT and YNNKEL (reference sequence). V gave up 0 bases and J gave up 4 bases, with 15 bases separating them. The CDR3 length is 16 residues. DNA for the CDR3: TGTGCCAGCAGCCAAGATCTGGGCAGGGGAGTCTATGGCTACACCTTC. Translation gives CASSQDLGRGVYGYTF.